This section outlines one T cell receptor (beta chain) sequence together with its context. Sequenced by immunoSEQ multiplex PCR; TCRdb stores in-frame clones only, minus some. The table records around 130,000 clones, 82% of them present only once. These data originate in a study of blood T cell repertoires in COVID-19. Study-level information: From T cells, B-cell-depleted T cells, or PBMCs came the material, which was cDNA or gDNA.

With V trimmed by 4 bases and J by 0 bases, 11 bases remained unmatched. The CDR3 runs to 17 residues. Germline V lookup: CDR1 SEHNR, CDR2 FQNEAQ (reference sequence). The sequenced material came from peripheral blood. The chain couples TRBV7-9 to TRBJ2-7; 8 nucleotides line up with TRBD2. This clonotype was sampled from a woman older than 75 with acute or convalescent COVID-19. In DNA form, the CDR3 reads TGTGCCAGCAGCTCTGGACTAGCCTCAAGGAGCTCCTACGAGCAGTACTTC. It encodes CASSSGLASRSSYEQYF.